This passage covers 7 T cell receptor beta chains from one sample sequenced in a study of cytomegalovirus exposure and HLA in healthy donors. 13 Jbeta primers and 60 Vbeta primers were used for the PCR. Generated by immunoSEQ multiplex PCR, the TCRdb table keeps only in-frame clones and is missing some. The sample comprises some 130,000 clones, about 80% of which are singletons, and more than 2.5% rests with the top ten. The specimen sequenced was PBMCs. Every receptor here comes from a male donor in good health and CMV-seronegative.

The chain uses TRBV7-9 and TRBJ2-5; no definite D call. The J call is doubtful: the DNA matches TRBJ2-7 better. CDR3 length: 14 amino acids. Germline lookup yields CDR1 SEHNR and CDR2 FQNEAQ (reference sequence). CDR3 bases: TGTGCCAGCAGCCCAGGTGGTGGCTCCTACGAGCAGTACTTC. Translated, it gives CASSPGGGSYEQYF.

In this sample, this clone turned up once. The V gene is TRBV7-2, the J gene TRBJ2-1; D remains unclear. The CDR3 sequence is 15 residues long. Trimming took 3 bases from V and 0 from J, leaving 9 bases between them. Germline loops: CDR1 SGHTA, CDR2 FQGNSA. This chain's CDR3 is CASSLGYSSYNEQFF. In DNA form, the CDR3 reads TGTGCCAGCAGCTTGGGCTATAGCTCCTACAATGAGCAGTTCTTC.

The chain joins TRBV2 to TRBJ1-6; D remains ambiguous. V dropped 2 bases and J dropped 7 bases, with 12 bases sitting between them. This CDR3 is built from 15 residues. The germline gives CDR1 SNHLY, CDR2 FYNNEI. Here the CDR3 reads CASSELIMRNSPLHF. CDR3 DNA sequence: TGTGCCAGCAGTGAACTTATCATGAGAAATTCACCCCTCCACTTT. The full variable domain, in which reference TRBV2 and TRBJ1-6 provide the parts outside the CDR3, is EPEVTQTPSHQVTQMGQEVILRCVPISNHLYFYWYRQILGQKVEFLVSFYNNEISEKSEIFDDQFSVERPDGSNFTLKIRSTKLEDSAMYFCASSELIMRNSPLHFGNGTRLTVT.

This chain joins TRBV5-1 and TRBJ2-5, with 9 nucleotides matching TRBD1. With 3 bases clipped from V and 4 bases from J, the junction kept 4 bases outside the gene matches. This CDR3 region has 14 residues. The germline V gene encodes CDR1 SGHRS and CDR2 YFSETQ. The CDR3 loop is CASSSGQGLETQYF. The CDR3 DNA sequence: TGCGCCAGCAGCTCAGGACAGGGGTTAGAGACCCAGTACTTC. Filled out from reference TRBV5-1 and TRBJ2-5, the complete variable domain reads KAGVTQTPRYLIKTRGQQVTLSCSPISGHRSVSWYQQTPGQGLQFLFEYFSETQRNKGNFPGRFSGRQFSNSRSEMNVSTLELGDSALYLCASSSGQGLETQYFGPGTRLLVL.

This clone turned up a few times. For the CDR3, the DNA is TGTGCCAGCAGCCCCCCGGGGGTTTACGAGCAGTACTTC. It yields the protein CASSPPGVYEQYF. This chain joins TRBV7-7 and TRBJ2-7; tentative D call: TRBD2 (6 bases). This CDR3 has 13 amino acids. In germline, CDR1 is SSHAT, CDR2 FNYEAQ (reference sequence). V was clipped by 5 bases and J by 4 bases, with 12 bases between them.

The V gene is TRBV28, the J gene TRBJ2-7, with TRBD1 identical over 11 bases. Germline V gene data show CDR1 as MDHEN and CDR2 as SYDVKM. This CDR3 comprises 16 residues. Trimming removed 3 bases from V and 4 bases from J; junction bases left unmatched: 8. For the CDR3, the DNA is TGTGCCAGCAGTTTGTACCGGGACAGGGGGAGATACGAGCAGTACTTC. Its translation: CASSLYRDRGRYEQYF.

This clone has a single count. This chain joins TRBV30 and TRBJ2-1, with D maybe TRBD2 (9 bases). CDR3 size: 17 residues. Trimming stripped 8 bases from V and 4 bases from J, with 27 bases between. Germline CDR1 and CDR2: GTSNPN and SVGIG (reference sequence). The CDR3 nucleotides are TGTGCCCGCCCGCAGGGGGCTGTTAGCGGGGGTTACAATGAGCAGTTCTTC. Encoded protein: CARPQGAVSGGYNEQFF. Based on the CDR3 plus reference TRBV30 and TRBJ2-1, the full variable domain is SQTIHQWPATLVQPVGSPLSLECTVEGTSNPNLYWYRQAAGRGLQLLFYSVGIGQISSEVPQNLSASRPQDRQFILSSKKLLLSDSGFYLCARPQGAVSGGYNEQFFGPGTRLTVL.